The 11 T cell receptor beta chains below come from one sample, sequenced in a study of blood T cells in healthy people across ages. A second PCR of 7 to 11 cycles used a sample-barcoded 5' primer and a J-beta primer mix. From the 5' RACE reads, TCRdb called clonotypes with MiXCR, one entry per CDR3 protein. The sample comprises 1.5 million to 2 million distinct CDR3 sequences, 28% of which are singletons, and 7.7% rests with the top ten. Sequenced material: blood. The origin of the receptors is a woman aged 25 to 39 in good health.

V and J are TRBV4-2 and TRBJ2-1; possible D gene TRBD1, 6 bases. V dropped 0 bases and J dropped 6 bases, with 9 bases sitting between them. CDR3 length: 14 amino acids. Germline lookup yields CDR1 LGHNA and CDR2 YNFKEQ. CDR3: CASSQDTGRNEQFF. CDR3 in DNA: TGTGCCAGCAGCCAAGATACAGGGCGCAATGAGCAGTTCTTC.

This rearrangement joins TRBV7-2 to TRBJ1-4, with D perhaps matching TRBD1 (5 bases). The V gene lost 5 bases and the J gene lost 1 base, with 11 bases spanning the gap. Germline lookup yields CDR1 SGHTA and CDR2 FQGNSA. The CDR3 contains 15 residues. CDR3 nucleotide sequence: TGTGCCAGCAGCCCCGACAGAAGAACTAATGAAAAACTGTTTTTT. Translated: CASSPDRRTNEKLFF.

The chain recombines TRBV6-6 with TRBJ2-2; perhaps TRBD1 as D (8 bases). The germline V gene encodes CDR1 MNHNY and CDR2 SVGAGI (reference sequence). The CDR3 has 11 amino acids. Trimming shortened V by 10 bases and J by 7 bases, and 10 bases separated the two germline ends. The CDR3 DNA is TGTGCCAACAGGGGGGGCGGGGAGCTGTTTTTT. This gives the protein CANRGGGELFF.

The chain employs TRBV7-2 and TRBJ2-5; TRBD2 is a possible D gene (6 bases). CDR1 and CDR2 (germline): SGHTA, FQGNSA. This CDR3 comprises 14 residues. With 4 bases removed from V and 3 bases from J, the gap between germline ends came to 12 bases. CDR3 coding DNA: TGTGCCAGCAGCTCGGATTGGGGGGAAGAGACCCAGTACTTC. Its protein is CASSSDWGEETQYF. Together with reference TRBV7-2 and TRBJ2-5, the CDR3 gives the full variable domain: GAGVSQSPSNKVTEKGKDVELRCDPISGHTALYWYRQSLGQGLEFLIYFQGNSAPDKSGLPSDRFSAERTGGSVSTLTIQRTQQEDSAVYLCASSSDWGEETQYFGPGTRLLVL.

This clonotype was found a few times. The rearrangement joins TRBV15 to TRBJ1-4; no clear D. Trimming removed 3 bases at V and 5 bases at J, with 10 bases between. From germline, CDR1 is LNHNV and CDR2 YYDKDF (reference sequence). This CDR3 has 14 amino acids. The CDR3 is CATSSAGTNEKLFF. The CDR3, as DNA: TGTGCCACCAGCAGTGCCGGAACGAATGAAAAACTGTTTTTT.

This clonotype was found once. The gene calls are TRBV7-2 and TRBJ1-2, with TRBD1 identical over 10 bases. J lost 6 bases, V lost 10 bases, and 8 bases had no gene match. Germline V gene sequence: CDR1 SGHTA, CDR2 FQGNSA. This CDR3 has 13 amino acids. The CDR3 DNA follows: TGTGCCACCAGGGGACAGGGGCGAGATGGCTACACCTTC. The encoded protein is CATRGQGRDGYTF.

Worth noting for this clonotype: Its ends do not fully match the called genes, so a read error is possible. The chain combines TRBV5-1 with TRBJ2-1, with D tentatively TRBD2 (6 bases). The CDR3 runs 16 residues. CDR1 SGHRS and CDR2 YFSETQ come from the germline V gene. The chain's CDR3 is CASSGLAGLSYIEQFF. The CDR3 nucleotides read TGCGCCAGCAGCGGTCTCGCGGGACTCTCCTACATTGAGCAGTTCTTC.

This clonotype has only one observation. Mismatch with germline at one junction end may stem from a read error. The chain recombines TRBV20-1 with TRBJ2-3; D perhaps matches TRBD2 (6 bases). The CDR3 contains 14 residues. Germline CDR1 is DFQATT and CDR2 is SNEGSKA (reference sequence). This CDR3 reads CSARGGRYTDTQYF. CDR3 sequence (DNA): TGCAGCGCTAGAGGAGGGCGGTACACAGATACGCAGTATTTT.

This clonotype was seen at least ten times. V is TRBV24-1 and J is TRBJ2-1; 7 bases fit TRBD1. V was pared by 4 bases and J by 9 bases, with 8 bases of the junction left unmatched. The CDR3 loop spans 14 amino acids. The germline CDR1 and CDR2 sequences are KGHDR and SFDVKD. This CDR3 is CATSDETGWGEQFF. CDR3 nucleotides: TGTGCCACCAGTGACGAGACAGGGTGGGGTGAGCAGTTCTTC.

This clonotype was picked up one time. The chain carries TRBV24-1 and TRBJ2-3; 11 bases map to TRBD1. Germline CDR1 reads KGHDR; CDR2 reads SFDVKD. This CDR3 spans 16 amino acids. V gave up 1 base and J gave up 6 bases; unmatched junction bases: 5. The CDR3 here is CATSDLGTGGKDTQYF. The CDR3 DNA is TGTGCCACCAGTGATTTAGGGACAGGGGGGAAGGATACGCAGTATTTT.

The sample holds a few counts of this clonotype. A junction boundary mismatches the germline segment, possibly from a read error. V usage is TRBV7-3 and J usage is TRBJ2-4, with D tentatively TRBD1 (6 bases). The J call may be mistaken, given a closer DNA end match to TRBJ2-5. Germline V lookup: CDR1 SGHTA, CDR2 FQGTGA. This CDR3 is built from 17 residues. The CDR3 nucleotides are TGTGCCAGCAGCTTAGGAGGCGACAGGCTAACACAAGGGACCCAGTACTTC. It specifies CASSLGGDRLTQGTQYF.